This TCR beta chain was identified during a study of brain metastases from non-small cell lung cancer. A word on this clone: What it recognizes is unknown.

The protocol was immunoSEQ multiplex PCR, while the TCRdb copy is restricted to in-frame clones and leaves out a portion. The sample records roughly 4,000 clones, about 79% being singletons. Whole-study findings and limits: T-cell clones appeared expanded in approximately 64% of brain metastases relative to matched primary tumors.

V shed 3 bases, J shed 0 bases, and the junction held 2 bases outside the gene matches. This CDR3 is 14 amino acids long. Germline V gives CDR1 KGHSH, CDR2 LQKENI. This chain joins TRBV18 and TRBJ2-7, with 7 bases lining up with TRBD1. The sample consisted of primary lung tumor tissue. This clonotype was sampled from a donor at least 40 years old with non-small cell lung cancer. For the CDR3, the DNA is TGTGCCAGCTCACCTAGGGACAGCTCCTACGAGCAGTACGTC. Translation: CASSPRDSSYEQYV.